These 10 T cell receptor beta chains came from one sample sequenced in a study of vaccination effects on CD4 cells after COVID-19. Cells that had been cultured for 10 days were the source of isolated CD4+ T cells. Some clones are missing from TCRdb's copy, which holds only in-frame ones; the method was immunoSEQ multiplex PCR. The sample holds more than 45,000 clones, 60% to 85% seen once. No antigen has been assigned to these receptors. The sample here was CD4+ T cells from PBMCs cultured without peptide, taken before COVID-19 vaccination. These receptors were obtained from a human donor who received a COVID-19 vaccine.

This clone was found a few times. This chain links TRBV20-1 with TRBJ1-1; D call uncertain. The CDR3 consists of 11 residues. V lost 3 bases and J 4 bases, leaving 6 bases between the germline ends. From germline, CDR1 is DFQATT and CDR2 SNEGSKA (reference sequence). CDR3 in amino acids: CSARSSTEAFF. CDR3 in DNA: TGCAGTGCTAGGAGTAGCACTGAAGCTTTCTTT.

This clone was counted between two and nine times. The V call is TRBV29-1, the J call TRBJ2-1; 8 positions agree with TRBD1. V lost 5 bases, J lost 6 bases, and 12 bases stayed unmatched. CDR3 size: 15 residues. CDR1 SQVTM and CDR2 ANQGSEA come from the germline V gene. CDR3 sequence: CSVTLFQGASNEQFF. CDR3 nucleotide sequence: TGCAGCGTTACTTTATTTCAGGGGGCCTCCAATGAGCAGTTCTTC.

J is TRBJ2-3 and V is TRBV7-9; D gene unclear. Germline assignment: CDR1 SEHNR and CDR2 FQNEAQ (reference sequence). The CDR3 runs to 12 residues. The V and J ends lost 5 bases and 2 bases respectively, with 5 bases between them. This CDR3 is CASSRATDTQYF. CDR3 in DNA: TGTGCCAGCAGCCGCGCCACAGATACGCAGTATTTT.

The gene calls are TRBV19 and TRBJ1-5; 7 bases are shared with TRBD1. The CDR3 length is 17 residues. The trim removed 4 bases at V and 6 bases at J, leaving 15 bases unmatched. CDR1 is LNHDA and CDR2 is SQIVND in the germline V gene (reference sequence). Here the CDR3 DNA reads TGTGCCAGTAGTAGAGGGGGCGGAGGTGTTATGGGTCAGCCCCAGCATTTT. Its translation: CASSRGGGGVMGQPQHF.

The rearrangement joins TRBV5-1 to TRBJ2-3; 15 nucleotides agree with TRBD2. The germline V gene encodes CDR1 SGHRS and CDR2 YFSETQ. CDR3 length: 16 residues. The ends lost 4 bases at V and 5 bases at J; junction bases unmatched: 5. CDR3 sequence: CASSRTSGGAQDTQYF. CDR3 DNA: TGCGCCAGCAGCCGGACTAGCGGGGGGGCCCAAGATACGCAGTATTTT.

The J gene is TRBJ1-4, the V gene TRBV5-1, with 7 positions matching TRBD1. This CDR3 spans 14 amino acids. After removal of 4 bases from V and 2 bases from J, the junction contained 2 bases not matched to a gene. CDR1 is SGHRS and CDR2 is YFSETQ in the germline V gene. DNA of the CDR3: TGCGCCAGCAGCGTGGGACAGACTAATGAAAAACTGTTTTTT. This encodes CASSVGQTNEKLFF.

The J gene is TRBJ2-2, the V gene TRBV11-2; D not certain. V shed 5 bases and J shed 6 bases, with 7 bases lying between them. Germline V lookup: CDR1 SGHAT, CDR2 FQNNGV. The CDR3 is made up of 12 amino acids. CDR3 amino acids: CASSPWSGELFF. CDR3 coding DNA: TGTGCCAGCAGCCCATGGTCCGGGGAGCTGTTTTTT.

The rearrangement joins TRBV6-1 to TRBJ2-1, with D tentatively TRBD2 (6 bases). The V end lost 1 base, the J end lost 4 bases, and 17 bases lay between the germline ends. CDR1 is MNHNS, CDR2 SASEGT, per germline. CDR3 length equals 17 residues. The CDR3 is CASSEDGRGAIYNEQFF. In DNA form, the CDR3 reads TGTGCCAGCAGTGAAGATGGCCGCGGGGCAATATACAATGAGCAGTTCTTC.

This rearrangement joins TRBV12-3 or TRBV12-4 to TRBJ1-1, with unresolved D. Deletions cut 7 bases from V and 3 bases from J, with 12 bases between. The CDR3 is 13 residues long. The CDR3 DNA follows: TGTGCCAGCATCCAGGTGGGGTACACTGAAGCTTTCTTT. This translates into CASIQVGYTEAFF.

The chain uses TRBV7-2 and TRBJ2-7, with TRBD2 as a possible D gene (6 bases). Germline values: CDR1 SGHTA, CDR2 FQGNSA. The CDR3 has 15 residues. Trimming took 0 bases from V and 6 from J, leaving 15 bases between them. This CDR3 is CASSLAGTDGLEQYV. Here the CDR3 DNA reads TGTGCCAGCAGCTTAGCGGGGACTGACGGCCTCGAGCAGTACGTC.